These 24 T cell receptor beta chains came from one sample sequenced in a study of blood T cell repertoires in COVID-19 (dated by TCRdb to about 2020). The method was the immunoSEQ multiplex PCR assay. The table comes from immuneACCESS by way of TCRdb, which keeps in-frame sequences with V and J called. Part of the clones is missing from these tables; in studies checked, under half for an unresolved V gene and the rest for unknown reasons. In all, the sample holds about 160,000 clones, and 75% to 85% of those were seen once. Jointly, the top ten make up approximately 11% of the sample. Sequenced input: peripheral blood. The origin of the receptors is a human donor in a cohort sampled during active COVID-19.

V gene TRBV7-2 combines with J gene TRBJ2-3; TRBD2 agrees at 7 bases. The germline V gene encodes CDR1 SGHTA and CDR2 FQGNSA. V lost 6 bases and J lost 6; bases outside the gene matches: 12. CDR3 length: 15 residues. The CDR3 bases are TGTGCCAGCAGTATCCCCGGCGGGAGAGGTGATACGCAGTATTTT. It encodes CASSIPGGRGDTQYF.

The chain uses TRBV10-1 and TRBJ2-5, with D tentatively TRBD2 (6 bases). The CDR3 runs 13 residues. The V end was cut by 4 bases, the J end by 5 bases, with 11 bases between. Germline CDR1 reads WNHNN; CDR2 reads SYGVQD (reference sequence). The CDR3 nucleotides are TGCGCCAGCAGTGGCGGGACTTCGGAGACCCAGTACTTC. Translating gives CASSGGTSETQYF.

This clone was seen only a few times. The chain employs TRBV5-6 and TRBJ1-1; unclear D gene. CDR1 is SGHDT, CDR2 YYEEEE, per germline. V was trimmed by 1 base and J by 11 bases, leaving 12 bases between them. The CDR3 consists of 12 residues. This CDR3 reads CASSLSDSRAFF. CDR3 nucleotide sequence: TGTGCCAGCAGCTTGAGTGATTCGCGGGCTTTCTTT.

This clone was counted once. This chain joins TRBV19 and TRBJ2-7; no definite D call. In germline, CDR1 is LNHDA, CDR2 SQIVND (reference sequence). This CDR3 contains 13 residues. Trimming took 6 bases from V and 5 from J, leaving 14 bases between them. This chain's CDR3 is CASSSQVIHEQYF. The CDR3 DNA sequence: TGTGCCAGTAGCTCGCAGGTCATCCACGAGCAGTACTTC.

The rearrangement joins TRBV30 to TRBJ2-1; D gene uncertain. This CDR3 region has 13 residues. Trimming left V 0 bases short and J 9 bases short, with 12 bases between. CDR1 and CDR2 from the germline V gene are GTSNPN and SVGIG (reference sequence). CDR3 sequence: CAWSVRVGGEQFF. The CDR3 DNA follows: TGTGCCTGGAGTGTACGGGTCGGCGGTGAGCAGTTCTTC.

This clone has a single count. The chain combines TRBV4-3 with TRBJ1-2, with D possibly matching TRBD1 (6 bases). V dropped 3 bases and J dropped 2 bases, with 13 bases sitting between them. CDR3 length equals 15 residues. Germline values: CDR1 LGHNA, CDR2 YSLEER. The CDR3 loop is CASSHNRETNYGYTF. The CDR3 coding sequence is TGCGCCAGCAGCCATAACAGGGAGACCAACTATGGCTACACCTTC.

The rearrangement uses TRBV28 and TRBJ1-1; D possibly corresponds to TRBD1 (5 bases). V lost 3 bases and J 3 bases, leaving 17 bases between the germline ends. The CDR3 sequence is 16 residues long. Germline CDR1 and CDR2: MDHEN and SYDVKM. The DNA of the CDR3 is TGTGCCAGCAGTTTTCTCTTTTCAGGGTTCGACACTGAAGCTTTCTTT. Protein sequence: CASSFLFSGFDTEAFF.

V usage is TRBV6-5 and J usage is TRBJ2-7; 8 bases are shared with TRBD1. This CDR3 has 13 amino acids. V lost 8 bases, J lost 2 bases, and 5 bases stayed unmatched. Per the germline V gene, CDR1 is MNHEY and CDR2 is SVGAGI. The CDR3 protein is CASEDRVTYEQYF. In DNA form, the CDR3 reads TGTGCCAGCGAGGACAGGGTCACCTACGAGCAGTACTTC.

The chain uses TRBV15 and TRBJ2-1, with 12 bases matching TRBD1. The CDR3 is made up of 13 amino acids. The germline CDR1 and CDR2 sequences are LNHNV and YYDKDF (reference sequence). V was clipped by 8 bases and J by 8 bases; unmatched bases: 4. The CDR3 region has the DNA TGTGCCACCGGGACAGGGGGCGTCTATGAGCAGTTCTTC. As protein: CATGTGGVYEQFF. Full variable domain (rest looked up from reference TRBV15 and TRBJ2-1): DAMVIQNPRYQVTQFGKPVTLSCSQTLNHNVMYWYQQKSSQAPKLLFHYYDKDFNNEADTPDNFQSRRPNTSFCFLDIRSPGLGDTAMYLCATGTGGVYEQFFGPGTRLTVL.

The chain uses TRBV11-2 and TRBJ2-7; no reliable D call. Germline V gene data show CDR1 as SGHAT and CDR2 as FQNNGV. Trimming took off 3 bases at V and 7 bases at J, with 7 bases between the two ends. The CDR3 sequence is 11 residues long. The CDR3 spells CASSFYEEQYF. In nucleotides, the CDR3 is TGTGCCAGCAGCTTCTACGAAGAGCAGTACTTC.

The sample holds many counts of this clone. The chain links TRBV11-2 to TRBJ1-6; 7 nucleotides line up with TRBD1. The germline gives CDR1 SGHAT, CDR2 FQNNGV. This CDR3 comprises 14 residues. The J segment lost 6 bases and the V segment lost 6 bases, leaving 5 bases of the junction unmatched. CDR3 protein: CASSRTGANSPLHF. CDR3 nucleotides: TGTGCCAGCAGTAGGACAGGAGCTAATTCACCCCTCCACTTT.

The chain combines TRBV29-1 with TRBJ2-1, with D possibly TRBD1 on 6 matching bases. The CDR3 runs 16 residues. Trimming stripped 1 base from V and 0 bases from J, with 13 bases between. The germline V gene has CDR1 SQVTM and CDR2 ANQGSEA. CDR3 in amino acids: CSVEGGRGSSYNEQFF. Written as DNA, the CDR3 is TGCAGCGTTGAAGGAGGCAGGGGATCCTCCTACAATGAGCAGTTCTTC.

This rearrangement joins TRBV19 to TRBJ2-5; a possible D gene is TRBD2 (6 bases). The CDR3 has 15 amino acids. V lost 3 bases, J lost 4 bases, and 15 bases lay in between. Germline loops: CDR1 LNHDA, CDR2 SQIVND (reference sequence). The CDR3 here is CASSITQTGVETQYF. The CDR3 region has the DNA TGTGCCAGTAGTATCACCCAAACGGGGGTAGAGACCCAGTACTTC. The full variable domain, rest sourced from reference TRBV19 and TRBJ2-5, is DGGITQSPKYLFRKEGQNVTLSCEQNLNHDAMYWYRQDPGQGLRLIYYSQIVNDFQKGDIAEGYSVSREKKESFPLTVTSAQKNPTAFYLCASSITQTGVETQYFGPGTRLLVL.

V is TRBV12-3 or TRBV12-4 and J is TRBJ2-5; no definite D call. This CDR3 spans 11 amino acids. The V end was cut by 6 bases, the J end by 3 bases, with 5 bases between. The CDR3 is CASSQKETQYF. The CDR3 coding sequence is TGTGCCAGCAGCCAGAAAGAGACCCAGTACTTC.

This clone appeared a single time. The chain couples TRBV6-5 to TRBJ1-1; 10 bases map to TRBD1. The CDR3 has 15 amino acids. Germline assignment: CDR1 MNHEY and CDR2 SVGAGI. The J segment lost 5 bases and the V segment lost 10 bases, leaving 13 bases of the junction unmatched. The CDR3 protein is CATKSSGQGSTEAFF. The CDR3 nucleotides read TGTGCCACCAAGTCTTCGGGACAGGGGAGTACTGAAGCTTTCTTT.

The rearrangement links TRBV5-6 to TRBJ2-1, with 11 bases lining up with TRBD2. Germline V gene data show CDR1 as SGHDT and CDR2 as YYEEEE. The trim removed 5 bases at V and 5 bases at J, leaving 3 bases unmatched. The CDR3 has 14 residues. The CDR3 nucleotides are TGTGCCAGCAGGTCGACTAGCGGGGACAATGAGCAGTTCTTC. Translating gives CASRSTSGDNEQFF.

The V call is TRBV7-6, the J call TRBJ1-5; perhaps TRBD1 as D (5 bases). Germline V gene data show CDR1 as SGHVS and CDR2 as FNYEAQ. The V and J ends lost 5 bases and 7 bases respectively, with 15 bases between them. The CDR3 loop spans 14 amino acids. The CDR3 reads CASSLNPTEQPQHF. DNA for the CDR3: TGTGCCAGCAGCCTAAACCCGACAGAACAGCCCCAGCATTTT.

This clone was seen a handful of times. In DNA, the CDR3 is TGTGCCAGTAGTATACAGGGACAGATCTCGGGCTACACCTTC. The encoded protein is CASSIQGQISGYTF. The chain uses TRBV19 and TRBJ1-2; TRBD1 aligns across 7 bases. This CDR3 region has 14 residues. V lost 2 bases to trimming and J lost 8 bases; unmatched junction nucleotides: 8. From germline, CDR1 is LNHDA and CDR2 SQIVND (reference sequence).

The chain links TRBV18 to TRBJ1-5; possibly TRBD1 for D (6 bases). V shed 4 bases and J shed 6 bases, with 10 bases lying between them. Per germline, CDR1 KGHSH and CDR2 LQKENI. This CDR3 spans 13 amino acids. In DNA, the CDR3 is TGTGCCAGCTCACACAGGGACGGTCAGCCCCAGCATTTT. Its translation is CASSHRDGQPQHF.

The sample holds a few counts of this clone. The chain has TRBV13 and TRBJ2-3; 9 bases align to TRBD1. CDR3 length: 15 amino acids. J was trimmed by 5 bases and V by 2 bases; bases with no gene match: 5. Germline V gives CDR1 PRHDT, CDR2 FYEKMQ (reference sequence). The CDR3 region is CASSLRTGVVDTQYF. CDR3 in DNA: TGTGCCAGCAGCTTACGGACAGGGGTGGTAGATACGCAGTATTTT. Complete variable domain (other parts from reference TRBV13 and TRBJ2-3): AAGVIQSPRHLIKEKRETATLKCYPIPRHDTVYWYQQGPGQDPQFLISFYEKMQSDKGSIPDRFSAQQFSDYHSELNMSSLELGDSALYFCASSLRTGVVDTQYFGPGTRLTVL.

This chain connects TRBV10-2 to TRBJ1-5, with D hard to call. Trimming pared 3 bases from V and 1 base from J, leaving 10 bases between. Germline-derived CDR1 and CDR2 are WSHSY and SAAADI. The CDR3 has 15 residues. CDR3 nucleotide sequence: TGCGCCAGCAGTGAAGTCAGACTCAGCAATCAGCCCCAGCATTTT. It codes for CASSEVRLSNQPQHF.

The sample holds one count of this clone. V gene TRBV11-3 combines with J gene TRBJ2-7; 10 bases agree with TRBD2. Losses at the gene ends were 5 bases for V and 3 bases for J; bases not matched to a gene: 13. The length of the CDR3 is 17 residues. Germline assignment: CDR1 SGHNT and CDR2 YENEEA. The CDR3 here is CASSTGTSAPFVYEQYF. DNA for the CDR3: TGTGCCAGCAGCACGGGGACTAGCGCCCCGTTTGTCTACGAGCAGTACTTC. Full variable domain (missing parts from reference TRBV11-3 and TRBJ2-7): EAGVVQSPRYKIIEKKQPVAFWCNPISGHNTLYWYLQNLGQGPELLIRYENEEAVDDSQLPKDRFSAERLKGVDSTLKIQPAELGDSAVYLCASSTGTSAPFVYEQYFGPGTRLTVT.

This clone appeared once. The chain couples TRBV19 to TRBJ2-1; D is perhaps TRBD2 (6 bases). The CDR3 loop spans 16 amino acids. Per the germline V gene, CDR1 is LNHDA and CDR2 is SQIVND (reference sequence). The ends were cut back, 0 bases at V and 2 bases at J, with 11 bases in the middle. This CDR3 reads CASSIDGSGAYNEQFF. The CDR3, as DNA: TGTGCCAGTAGTATAGATGGTAGCGGAGCCTACAATGAGCAGTTCTTC.

This clone turned up a few times. This chain uses TRBV9 with TRBJ2-7, with D possibly being TRBD2 (7 bases). The V end lost 4 bases, the J end lost 2 bases, and 13 bases lay between the germline ends. The CDR3 is 14 residues long. Germline V CDR1 and CDR2: SGDLS, YYNGEE. CDR3 amino acids: CASSLGGGAYEQYF. DNA for the CDR3: TGTGCCAGCAGCCTGGGAGGGGGGGCCTACGAGCAGTACTTC.